The entry below describes one T cell receptor beta chain. This entry belongs to a study of blood T cell repertoires in COVID-19. Study context: Samples taken during acute and convalescent COVID-19 were collected in the United States, Italy and Spain. From T cells, B-cell-depleted T cells, or PBMCs came the material, which was cDNA or gDNA.

Method: immunoSEQ multiplex PCR; TCRdb's copy keeps in-frame clones and lacks some. The sample yields roughly 450,000 clones, about 90% seen once. Adults between about 18 and 89 years of age took part from more than 20 US areas. Germline V CDR1 and CDR2: SGHNT, YENEEA. The V segment lost 8 bases and the J segment 5 bases; nucleotides outside the gene matches: 5. The CDR3 contains 12 residues. The TCR originated in a man aged 18 to 35 who had recovered from COVID-19. Sequencing was done on a sample of PBMCs or T cells enriched from blood (not recorded which). The chain has TRBV11-3 and TRBJ1-1, with 7 bases identical to TRBD1. The CDR3 region is CASRQGRTEAFF. Written as DNA, the CDR3 is TGTGCCAGCCGACAGGGCCGGACTGAAGCTTTCTTT.